This T cell receptor (beta chain) was observed in a study of blood T cell repertoires in COVID-19. Whole-study context: T cells, B-cell-depleted T cells, or PBMCs provided the cDNA or gDNA that served as material.

CDR1 is LNHDA and CDR2 is SQIVND in the germline V gene (reference sequence). The CDR3 totals 12 residues. V was cut by 7 bases and J by 6 bases, with 12 bases left in between. The table came from immunoSEQ multiplex PCR; TCRdb's copy has only in-frame clones and leaves some out. The sample consists of roughly 200,000 clones, roughly four fifths of them appearing once. V gene TRBV19 combines with J gene TRBJ1-2; D possibly corresponds to TRBD1 (5 bases). This TCR came from a man in his fifties or sixties with active or convalescent COVID-19. The sequenced sample consisted of peripheral blood. CDR3 amino acids: CASTDSSHGYTF. The CDR3 DNA reads TGTGCCAGTACCGACAGTTCCCATGGCTACACCTTC.